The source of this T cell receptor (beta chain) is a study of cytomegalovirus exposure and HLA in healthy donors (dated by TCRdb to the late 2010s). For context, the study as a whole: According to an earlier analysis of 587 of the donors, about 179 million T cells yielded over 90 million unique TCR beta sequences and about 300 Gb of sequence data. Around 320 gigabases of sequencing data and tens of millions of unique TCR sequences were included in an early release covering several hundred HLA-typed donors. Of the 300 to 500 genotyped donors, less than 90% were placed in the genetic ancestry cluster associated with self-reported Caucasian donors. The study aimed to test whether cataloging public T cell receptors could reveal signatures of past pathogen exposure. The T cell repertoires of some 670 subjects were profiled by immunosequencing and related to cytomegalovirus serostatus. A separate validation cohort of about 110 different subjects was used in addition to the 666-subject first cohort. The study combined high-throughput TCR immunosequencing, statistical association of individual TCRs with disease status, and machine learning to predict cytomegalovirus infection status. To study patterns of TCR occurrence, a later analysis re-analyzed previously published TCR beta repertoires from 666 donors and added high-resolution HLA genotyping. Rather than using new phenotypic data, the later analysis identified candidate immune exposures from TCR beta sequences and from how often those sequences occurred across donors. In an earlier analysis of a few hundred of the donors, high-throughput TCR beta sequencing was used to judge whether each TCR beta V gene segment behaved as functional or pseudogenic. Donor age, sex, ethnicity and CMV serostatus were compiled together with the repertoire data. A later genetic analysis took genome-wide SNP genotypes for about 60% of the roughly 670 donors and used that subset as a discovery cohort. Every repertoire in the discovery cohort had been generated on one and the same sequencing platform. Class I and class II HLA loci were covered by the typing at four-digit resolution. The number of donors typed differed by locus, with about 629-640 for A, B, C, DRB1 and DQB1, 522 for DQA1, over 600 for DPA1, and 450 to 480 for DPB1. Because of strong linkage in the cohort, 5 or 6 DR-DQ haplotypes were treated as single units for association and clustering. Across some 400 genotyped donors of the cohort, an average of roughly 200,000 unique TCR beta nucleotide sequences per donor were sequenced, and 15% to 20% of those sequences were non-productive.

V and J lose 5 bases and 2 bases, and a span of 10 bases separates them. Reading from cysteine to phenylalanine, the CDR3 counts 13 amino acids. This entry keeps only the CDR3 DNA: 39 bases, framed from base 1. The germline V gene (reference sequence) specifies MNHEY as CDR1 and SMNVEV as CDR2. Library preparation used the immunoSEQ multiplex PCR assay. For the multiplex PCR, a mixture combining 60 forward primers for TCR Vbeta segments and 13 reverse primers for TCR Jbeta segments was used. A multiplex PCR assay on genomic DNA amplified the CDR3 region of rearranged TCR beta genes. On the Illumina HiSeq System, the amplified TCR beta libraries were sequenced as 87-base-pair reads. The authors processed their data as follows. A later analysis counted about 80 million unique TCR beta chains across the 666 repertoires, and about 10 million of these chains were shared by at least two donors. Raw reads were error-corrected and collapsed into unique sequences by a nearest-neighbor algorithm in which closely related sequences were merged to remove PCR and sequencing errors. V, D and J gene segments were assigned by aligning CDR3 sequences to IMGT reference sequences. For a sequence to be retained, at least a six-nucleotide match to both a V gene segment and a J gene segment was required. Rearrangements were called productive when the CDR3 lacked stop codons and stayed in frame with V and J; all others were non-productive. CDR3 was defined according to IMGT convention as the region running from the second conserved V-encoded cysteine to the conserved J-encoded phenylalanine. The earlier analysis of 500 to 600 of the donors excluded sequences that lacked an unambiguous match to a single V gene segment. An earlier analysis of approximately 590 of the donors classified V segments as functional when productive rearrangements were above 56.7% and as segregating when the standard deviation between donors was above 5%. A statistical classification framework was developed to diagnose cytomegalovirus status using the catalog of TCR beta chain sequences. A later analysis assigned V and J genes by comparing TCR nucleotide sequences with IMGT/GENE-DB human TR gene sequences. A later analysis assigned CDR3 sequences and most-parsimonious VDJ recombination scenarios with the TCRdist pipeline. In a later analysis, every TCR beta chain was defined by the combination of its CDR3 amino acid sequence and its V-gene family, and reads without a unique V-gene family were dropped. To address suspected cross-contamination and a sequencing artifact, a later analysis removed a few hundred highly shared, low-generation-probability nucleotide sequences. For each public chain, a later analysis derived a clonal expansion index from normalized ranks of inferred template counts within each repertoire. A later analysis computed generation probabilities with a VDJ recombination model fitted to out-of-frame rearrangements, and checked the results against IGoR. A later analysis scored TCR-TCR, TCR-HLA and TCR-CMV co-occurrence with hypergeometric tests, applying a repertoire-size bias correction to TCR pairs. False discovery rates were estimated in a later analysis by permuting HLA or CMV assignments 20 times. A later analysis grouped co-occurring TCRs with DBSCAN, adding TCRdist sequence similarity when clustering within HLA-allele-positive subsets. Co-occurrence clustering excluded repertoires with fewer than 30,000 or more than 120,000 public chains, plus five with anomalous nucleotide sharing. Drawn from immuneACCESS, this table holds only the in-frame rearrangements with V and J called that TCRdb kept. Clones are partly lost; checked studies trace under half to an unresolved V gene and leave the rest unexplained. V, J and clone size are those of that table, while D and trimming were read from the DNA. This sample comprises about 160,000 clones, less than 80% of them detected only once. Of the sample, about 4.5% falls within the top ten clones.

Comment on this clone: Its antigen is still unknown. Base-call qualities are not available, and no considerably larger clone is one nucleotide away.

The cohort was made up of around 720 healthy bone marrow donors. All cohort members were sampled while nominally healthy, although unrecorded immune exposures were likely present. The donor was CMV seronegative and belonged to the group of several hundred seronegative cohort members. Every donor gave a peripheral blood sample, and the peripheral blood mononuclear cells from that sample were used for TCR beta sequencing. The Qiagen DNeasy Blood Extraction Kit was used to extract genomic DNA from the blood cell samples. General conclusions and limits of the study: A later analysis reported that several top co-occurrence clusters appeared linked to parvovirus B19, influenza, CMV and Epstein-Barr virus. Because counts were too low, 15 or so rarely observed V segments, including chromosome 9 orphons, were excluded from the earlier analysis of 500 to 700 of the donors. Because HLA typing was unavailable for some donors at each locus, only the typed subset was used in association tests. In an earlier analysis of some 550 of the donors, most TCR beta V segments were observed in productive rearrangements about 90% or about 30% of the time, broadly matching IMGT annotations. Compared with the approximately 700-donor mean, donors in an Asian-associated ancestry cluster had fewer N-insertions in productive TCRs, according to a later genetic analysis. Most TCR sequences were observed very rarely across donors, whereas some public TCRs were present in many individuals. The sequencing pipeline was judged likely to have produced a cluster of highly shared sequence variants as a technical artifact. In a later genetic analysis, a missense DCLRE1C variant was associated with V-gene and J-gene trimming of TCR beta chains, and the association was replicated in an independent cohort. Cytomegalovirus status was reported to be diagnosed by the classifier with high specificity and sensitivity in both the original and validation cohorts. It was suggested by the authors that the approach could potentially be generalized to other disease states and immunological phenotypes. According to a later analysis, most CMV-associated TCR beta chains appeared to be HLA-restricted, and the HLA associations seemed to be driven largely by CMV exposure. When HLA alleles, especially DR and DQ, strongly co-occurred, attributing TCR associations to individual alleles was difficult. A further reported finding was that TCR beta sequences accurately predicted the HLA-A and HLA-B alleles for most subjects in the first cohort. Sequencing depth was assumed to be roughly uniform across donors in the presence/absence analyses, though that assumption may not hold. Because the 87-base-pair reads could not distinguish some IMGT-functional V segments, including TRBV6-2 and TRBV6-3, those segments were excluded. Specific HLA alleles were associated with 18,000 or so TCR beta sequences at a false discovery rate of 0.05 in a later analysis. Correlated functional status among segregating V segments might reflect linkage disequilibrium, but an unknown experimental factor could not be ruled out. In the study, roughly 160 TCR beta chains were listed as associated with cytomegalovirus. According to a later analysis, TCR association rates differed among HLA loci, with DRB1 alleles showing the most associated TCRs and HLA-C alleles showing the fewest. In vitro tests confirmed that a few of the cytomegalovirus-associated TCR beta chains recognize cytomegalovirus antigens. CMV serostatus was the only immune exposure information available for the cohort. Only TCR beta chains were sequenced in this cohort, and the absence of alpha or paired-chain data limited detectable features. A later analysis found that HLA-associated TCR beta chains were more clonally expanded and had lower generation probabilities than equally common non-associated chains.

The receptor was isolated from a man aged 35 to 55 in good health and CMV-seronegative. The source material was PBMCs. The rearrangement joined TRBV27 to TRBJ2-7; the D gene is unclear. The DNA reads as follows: TGTGCCAGCAGTCTGACGGAGACCTACGAGCAGTACTTC. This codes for CASSLTETYEQYF.